Listed below are T cell receptor beta chains from one sample, sequenced in a study of cytomegalovirus exposure and HLA in healthy donors. Using immunoSEQ multiplex PCR, the repertoire was profiled, and TCRdb retains in-frame clones only, with some absent. Of roughly 100,000 clones listed, approximately 80% are singletons. The source material was PBMCs. The receptor set was obtained from a young woman in good health and CMV-seropositive. Each CDR3 is given with its conserved first and last residue. The D gene is left open where the match is weak. Clone size, where shown, is once, few, many, or a class for clones that have expanded.

v_gene	j_gene	abundance	d_gene	CDR3nt	CDR3aa
TRBV13	TRBJ2-7	NA	NA	TGTGCCAGCAGCGCGGGACGGATCTACGAGCAGTACTTC	CASSAGRIYEQYF
TRBV6-5	TRBJ2-2	few	NA	TGTGCCAGCAGTTACGCAGGGTCGAACACCGGGGAGCTGTTTTTT	CASSYAGSNTGELFF
TRBV25-1	TRBJ2-7	NA	TRBD1	TGTGCCAGTTCGCGTCCGGGACAGGGATACGAGCAGTACTTC	CASSRPGQGYEQYF
TRBV19	TRBJ1-5	NA	NA	TGTGCCAGTAGTGGACGGACGGGGCAGCCCCAGCATTTT	CASSGRTGQPQHF
TRBV2	TRBJ1-4	few	NA	TGTGCCAGCAGTGAGCGACAGCTAGCAACTAATGAAAAACTGTTTTTT	CASSERQLATNEKLFF
TRBV28	TRBJ2-5	NA	TRBD2	TGTGCCAGCAGTCACGGACTAGCGGGAGATTGGGAGACCCAGTACTTC	CASSHGLAGDWETQYF
TRBV6-5	TRBJ2-5	NA	TRBD1	TGTGCCAGCAGGATTGGACAGGGAACTTCGGTGACCCAGTACTTC	CASRIGQGTSVTQYF
TRBV6-1	TRBJ1-5	NA	TRBD1	TGTGCCAGCAGTGGAGGGACAGGTCTCAATCAGCCCCAGCATTTT	CASSGGTGLNQPQHF
TRBV30	TRBJ1-2	NA	NA	TGTGCCTGGAATCCCGGAAAGGCGGCTAGGGGTGGCTACACCTTC	CAWNPGKAARGGYTF
TRBV5-4	TRBJ2-3	NA	TRBD2	TGTGCCAGCGGACTAGCGGGAGGTTTAAGGGATACGCAGTATTTT	CASGLAGGLRDTQYF
TRBV29-1	TRBJ2-1	NA	TRBD2	TGCAGCGGTACTTCTAGCGGGAACTACAATGAGCAGTTCTTC	CSGTSSGNYNEQFF
TRBV7-3	TRBJ2-5	NA	NA	TGTGCCAGCAGCCTCAGTACCGTAGAGACCCAGTACTTC	CASSLSTVETQYF
TRBV2	TRBJ1-1	NA	NA	TGTGCCAGCAGTGTGGGACAGAACACTGAAGCTTTCTTT	CASSVGQNTEAFF
TRBV19	TRBJ1-5	NA	TRBD1	TGTGCCAGTAGCACCGGGACAGGGAGCAATCAGCCCCAGCATTTT	CASSTGTGSNQPQHF
TRBV25-1	TRBJ2-7	NA	TRBD1	TGTGCCAGCAGTTTCCGTCGGGTGGGGACAGGGGACGAGCAGTACTTC	CASSFRRVGTGDEQYF
TRBV9	TRBJ2-3	NA	NA	TGTGCCAGCAGCGCTCAGGGGTCTAGCACAGATACGCAGTATTTT	CASSAQGSSTDTQYF
TRBV30	TRBJ2-2	few	TRBD2	TGTGCCTGGAGGCCCACAGTGCTAGCGGGAGGGGCTACCGGGGAGCTGTTTTTT	CAWRPTVLAGGATGELFF
TRBV7-2	TRBJ2-7	few	TRBD1	TGTGCCAGCAGCCTAGTCGGGACAGTATCCTACGAGCAGTACTTC	CASSLVGTVSYEQYF
TRBV28	TRBJ2-7	few	TRBD2	TGTGCCAGCAGTTTATTCGGGGGGGCAGGTGGCCCCTACGAGCAGTACTTC	CASSLFGGAGGPYEQYF
TRBV9	TRBJ2-5	NA	NA	TGTGCCAGCAGCGTAGGGGCAGGGGAGAAGACCCAGTACTTC	CASSVGAGEKTQYF
TRBV10-3	TRBJ1-3	NA	TRBD1	TGTGCCATCAGTGAAGGGGGCGCTGGAAACACCATATATTTT	CAISEGGAGNTIYF
TRBV28	TRBJ1-5	few	NA	TGTGCCAGCAGTTTTTCAGGAACAGATCAGCCCCAGCATTTT	CASSFSGTDQPQHF
TRBV30	TRBJ1-2	NA	TRBD1	TGTGCCTGCTCGGGACAGGGGGACTATGGCTACACCTTC	CACSGQGDYGYTF
TRBV6-1	TRBJ2-7	NA	NA	TGTGCCAGCAGTGAATTGACTATTTACTTC	CASSELTIYF
TRBV18	TRBJ1-4	NA	NA	TGTGCCAGCTCACCCGGCAGGGAGGATGAAAAACTGTTTTTT	CASSPGREDEKLFF
TRBV19	TRBJ1-5	once	NA	TGTGCCAGTAGTATACCGTCAGGCGGGGAGTGGCAAAAGAGGCAGCCCCAGCATTTT	CASSIPSGGEWQKRQPQHF
TRBV2	TRBJ1-2	NA	TRBD1	TGTGCCAGCTCCAGACAGGGGGATGGCTACACCTTC	CASSRQGDGYTF
TRBV4-1	TRBJ2-7	NA	TRBD2	TGCGCCAGCAGCCCTCACCAGGGTACTAGCGGGACCTCCTACGAGCAGTACTTC	CASSPHQGTSGTSYEQYF
TRBV5-1	TRBJ1-2	few	NA	TGCGCCAGCAGCTTGGACAGACCTACTAACTATGGCTACACCTTC	CASSLDRPTNYGYTF
TRBV5-6	TRBJ2-7	NA	NA	TGTGCCAGCAGTATAACGACTAGGCCCTACGAGCAGTACTTC	CASSITTRPYEQYF
TRBV6-5	TRBJ2-1	NA	TRBD2	TGTGCCACCAGGGCAGTCGGGGGGGTCGACAATGAGCAGTTCTTC	CATRAVGGVDNEQFF
TRBV5-8	TRBJ2-2	NA	TRBD2	TGTGCCAGCAGCTTCTTAGCGGGAGGCACCGGGGAGCTGTTTTTT	CASSFLAGGTGELFF
TRBV7-8	TRBJ1-5	NA	TRBD1	TGTGCCAGCAGCTTAGGGACAGGGATTAGTCAGCCCCAGCATTTT	CASSLGTGISQPQHF
TRBV11-3	TRBJ2-1	NA	NA	TGTGCCAGCAGCCCGGAAGAAGCAGGGAACAATGAGCAGTTCTTC	CASSPEEAGNNEQFF
TRBV5-6	TRBJ2-3	NA	TRBD1	TGTGCCAGCAGCTTGGACAGGGGGCAAAGGGGTACGCAGTATTTT	CASSLDRGQRGTQYF
TRBV28	TRBJ2-7	NA	NA	TGTGCCAGCAGATCCCCCGGGACAAATACCTACGAGCAGTACTTC	CASRSPGTNTYEQYF
TRBV7-3	TRBJ2-1	NA	NA	TGTGCCAGCAGCCCCTGGGAGTCCTACAATGAGCAGTTCTTC	CASSPWESYNEQFF
TRBV27	TRBJ2-2	NA	NA	TGTGCCAGCAGTCATCAGGGGTTTTCGAACACCGGGGAGCTGTTTTTT	CASSHQGFSNTGELFF
TRBV2	TRBJ2-2	NA	NA	TGTGCCAGCAGTGAAAGGGGAACGAACACCGGGGAGCTGTTTTTT	CASSERGTNTGELFF
TRBV2	TRBJ2-2	NA	TRBD1	TGTGCCAGCGGGACAGGGGGAAAGACCGGGGAGCTGTTTTTT	CASGTGGKTGELFF
TRBV28	TRBJ2-5	NA	NA	TGTGCCAGCAGAACCCGGACAGACTCGTACCAAGAGACCCAGTACTTC	CASRTRTDSYQETQYF
TRBV30	TRBJ2-6	NA	NA	TGTGCCTGGAGTGTACAGGCCTTTGGGGCCAACGTCCTGACTTTC	CAWSVQAFGANVLTF
TRBV7-9	TRBJ2-3	NA	NA	TGTGCCAGCAGCTTAGGCAGGTCCCACAATACGCAGTATTTT	CASSLGRSHNTQYF
TRBV30	TRBJ1-4	NA	NA	TGTGCCTGGAGTACGCCTTCTAATGGTGAAAAACTGTTTTTT	CAWSTPSNGEKLFF
TRBV4-1	TRBJ2-2	NA	TRBD2	TGCGCCAGCAGACAAGATTTGGGGAGGGCGTTCGATACCGGGGAGCTGTTTTTT	CASRQDLGRAFDTGELFF
TRBV6-1	TRBJ1-1	NA	TRBD1	TGTGCCAGCAGTGTACAGGGGGCTCTGAACACTGAAGCTTTCTTT	CASSVQGALNTEAFF
TRBV28	TRBJ2-3	NA	NA	TGTGCCAGCAGTGCCACTGAGCGCCTCACAGATACGCAGTATTTT	CASSATERLTDTQYF
TRBV6-5	TRBJ2-1	NA	NA	TGTGCCAGCACCGAGGGAGGAGACAATGAGCAGTTCTTC	CASTEGGDNEQFF
TRBV30	TRBJ2-5	NA	NA	TGTGCCTGGTGGGGGAGGGGGCAAGAGACCCAGTACTTC	CAWWGRGQETQYF
TRBV30	TRBJ2-7	NA	TRBD1	TGTGCCTGGAGTGTAGGGACAGGTGGTCCCTACGAGCAGTACTTC	CAWSVGTGGPYEQYF
TRBV6-1	TRBJ1-6	NA	TRBD1	TGTGCCAGCTTACGGGACAGCAATTCACCCCTCCACTTT	CASLRDSNSPLHF